The entry that follows covers one T cell receptor beta chain sequence. This sample is part of a study of blood T cell repertoires in COVID-19. Overall study: Acute and convalescent COVID-19 samples came from the United States, Italy and Spain. T cells, B-cell-depleted T cells, or PBMCs provided the cDNA or gDNA that served as material.

Seattle enrolled patients during active infection and tracked them longitudinally. In the authors' workflow: Reference gene primer amplification gave estimated nucleated cell counts. Profiling relied on immunoSEQ multiplex PCR, and the TCRdb table lists in-frame clones only, not all of them. D and trimming come from the DNA, and the V and J calls and clone size come from that table. The data contain 170,000 or so clones, around 87% of them singletons. V lost 7 bases and J lost 3; bases outside the gene matches: 10. Germline V gene sequence: CDR1 PRHDT, CDR2 FYEKMQ (reference sequence). The CDR3 totals 15 residues.

The chain is built from TRBV13 and TRBJ2-7; 9 bases fit TRBD2. Material for sequencing was peripheral blood. The origin of this receptor is a man aged 60-69 years with COVID-19, enrolled during active disease. The DNA of the CDR3 is TGTGCCAGCACCCCAGGTTCTAGCGGGATCTACGAGCAGTACTTC. This codes for CASTPGSSGIYEQYF.